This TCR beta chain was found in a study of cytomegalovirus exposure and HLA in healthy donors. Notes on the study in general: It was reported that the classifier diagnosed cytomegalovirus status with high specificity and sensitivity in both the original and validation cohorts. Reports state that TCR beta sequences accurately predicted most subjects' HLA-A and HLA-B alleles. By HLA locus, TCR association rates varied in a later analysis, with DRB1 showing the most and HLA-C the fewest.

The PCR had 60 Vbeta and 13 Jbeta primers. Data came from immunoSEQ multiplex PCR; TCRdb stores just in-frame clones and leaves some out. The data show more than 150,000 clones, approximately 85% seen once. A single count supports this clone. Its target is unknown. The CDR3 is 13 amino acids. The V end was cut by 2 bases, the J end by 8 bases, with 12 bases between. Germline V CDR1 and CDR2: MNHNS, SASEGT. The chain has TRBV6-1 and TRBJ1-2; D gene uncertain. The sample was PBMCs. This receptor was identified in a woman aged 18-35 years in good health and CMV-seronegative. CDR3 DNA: TGTGCCAGCAGTGAACCCTTCCGGGAGGGCTACACCTTC. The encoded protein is CASSEPFREGYTF.